Below are 32 T cell receptor beta chains sequenced from a single sample in a study of blood T cell repertoires in COVID-19. Repertoires were generated with immunoSEQ multiplex PCR, while TCRdb's copy carries only in-frame clones and drops some. The profile shows some 120,000 clones, approximately 83% of them singletons. Sequencing was done on a sample of peripheral blood. The origin of the receptors is a man older than 75 with active or convalescent COVID-19.

Written as DNA, the CDR3 is TGTGCCAGCAGTCCGGGACAGGGTAGGAGCTACACCTTC. As protein: CASSPGQGRSYTF. This chain uses TRBV2 with TRBJ1-2; 9 nucleotides match TRBD1. CDR1 SNHLY and CDR2 FYNNEI come from the germline V gene. The trim removed 5 bases at V and 9 bases at J, leaving 7 bases unmatched. The CDR3 length is 13 residues.

V is TRBV7-2 and J is TRBJ1-1, with D hard to call. The V gene lost 1 base and the J gene lost 6 bases, with 12 bases spanning the gap. This CDR3 contains 14 residues. CDR1 is SGHTA and CDR2 is FQGNSA in the germline V gene. For the CDR3, the DNA is TGTGCCAGCAGCTTAGAGACGGGGTTCCCTGAAGCTTTCTTT. Encoded protein: CASSLETGFPEAFF. Combining the CDR3 with reference TRBV7-2 and TRBJ1-1 gives the whole variable domain GAGVSQSPSNKVTEKGKDVELRCDPISGHTALYWYRQSLGQGLEFLIYFQGNSAPDKSGLPSDRFSAERTGGSVSTLTIQRTQQEDSAVYLCASSLETGFPEAFFGQGTRLTVV.

V gene TRBV5-4 combines with J gene TRBJ2-5, with D tentatively TRBD2 (6 bases). CDR1 and CDR2 from the germline V gene are SGHNT and YYREEE (reference sequence). Trimming pared 4 bases from V and 1 base from J, leaving 11 bases between. This CDR3 has 14 residues. The CDR3 nucleotides read TGTGCCAGCAGCGCGGCCGGGAGCCAAGAGACCCAGTACTTC. Translating gives CASSAAGSQETQYF.

This chain uses TRBV29-1 with TRBJ2-3; maybe TRBD2 (6 bases). V lost 6 bases, J lost 1 base, and 20 bases lay in between. The CDR3 sequence is 16 residues long. Germline assignment: CDR1 SQVTM and CDR2 ANQGSEA. The DNA for the CDR3 is TGCAGCGTACCCCCCTCCGGGGGAATGGGCACAGATACGCAGTATTTT. It yields the protein CSVPPSGGMGTDTQYF.

V gene TRBV30 combines with J gene TRBJ2-5; 9 bases are shared with TRBD1. Trimming cost V 3 bases and J 2 bases; bases outside gene matches: 7. The germline V gene encodes CDR1 GTSNPN and CDR2 SVGIG (reference sequence). CDR3 size: 15 residues. This CDR3 reads CAWRGQGGFQETQYF. Here the CDR3 DNA reads TGTGCCTGGAGGGGACAGGGAGGATTTCAAGAGACCCAGTACTTC. Filled out from reference TRBV30 and TRBJ2-5, the complete variable domain reads SQTIHQWPATLVQPVGSPLSLECTVEGTSNPNLYWYRQAAGRGLQLLFYSVGIGQISSEVPQNLSASRPQDRQFILSSKKLLLSDSGFYLCAWRGQGGFQETQYFGPGTRLLVL.

This clone has only a few counts. V and J are TRBV3-1 (or the pseudogene TRBV3-2) and TRBJ1-1; 7 nucleotides agree with TRBD1. The germline V gene has CDR1 LGHDT and CDR2 YNNKEL (reference sequence). The CDR3 sequence is 13 residues long. V shed 0 bases, J shed 9 bases, and the junction held 4 bases outside the gene matches. The DNA of the CDR3 is TGTGCCAGCAGCCAAGAGCGACAGGGCCAAGCTTTCTTT. It yields the protein CASSQERQGQAFF.

V and J are TRBV5-1 and TRBJ2-5; 9 nucleotides agree with TRBD1. This CDR3 has 14 amino acids. From germline, CDR1 is SGHRS and CDR2 YFSETQ. Trimming removed 5 bases from V and 1 base from J; junction bases left unmatched: 3. The chain's CDR3 is CASRQGAPQETQYF. The DNA of the CDR3 is TGCGCCAGCAGACAGGGGGCGCCCCAAGAGACCCAGTACTTC.

The V and J genes are TRBV11-3 and TRBJ2-2; D gene uncertain. Germline-derived CDR1 and CDR2 are SGHNT and YENEEA. This CDR3 contains 17 residues. Trimming took off 4 bases at V and 3 bases at J, with 18 bases between the two ends. Here the CDR3 DNA reads TGTGCCAGCAGCTCGAGAGGATTTGACCGCGACACCGGGGAGCTGTTTTTT. This codes for CASSSRGFDRDTGELFF.

CDR3 in DNA: TGTGCCAGCAGTTTAGTACAGGCCGTCCTGACTTTC. It encodes CASSLVQAVLTF. This chain links TRBV28 with TRBJ2-6; tentative D call: TRBD1 (5 bases). Per the germline V gene, CDR1 is MDHEN and CDR2 is SYDVKM. With 2 bases removed from V and 12 bases from J, the gap between germline ends came to 8 bases. This CDR3 region has 12 residues.

The chain carries TRBV4-3 and TRBJ2-2; possible D gene TRBD2, 6 bases. This CDR3 is 15 amino acids long. V lost 3 bases, J lost 5 bases, and 13 bases lay in between. Germline-derived CDR1 and CDR2 are LGHNA and YSLEER. For the CDR3, the DNA is TGCGCCAGCAGCCATGAGGAGGGATGGACCGGGGAGCTGTTTTTT. This sequence encodes CASSHEEGWTGELFF.

CDR3 loop: CSVNSGDRNDYGYTF. DNA of the CDR3: TGCAGCGTTAACTCAGGGGATAGAAATGACTATGGCTACACCTTC. The V gene is TRBV29-1, the J gene TRBJ1-2; a weak D match, TRBD1 (6 bases). Trimming left V 5 bases short and J 3 bases short, with 19 bases between. CDR3 length: 15 amino acids. Germline CDR1 reads SQVTM; CDR2 reads ANQGSEA.

V is TRBV6-5 and J is TRBJ1-5; unclear D gene. The germline V gene encodes CDR1 MNHEY and CDR2 SVGAGI. Trimming cost V 6 bases and J 2 bases, with 11 bases left between them. This CDR3 comprises 14 residues. The chain's CDR3 is CASREYTGNQPQHF. The CDR3 DNA sequence: TGTGCCAGCAGAGAGTATACGGGCAATCAGCCCCAGCATTTT.

The rearrangement links TRBV4-3 to TRBJ1-6; 8 bases map to TRBD1. This CDR3 has 16 amino acids. V shed 2 bases and J 9 bases; nucleotides not matched to a gene: 9. Germline values: CDR1 LGHNA, CDR2 YSLEER. The CDR3 reads CASSQTRAGGFSPLHF. Here the CDR3 DNA reads TGCGCCAGCAGCCAAACCCGCGCAGGGGGCTTTTCACCCCTCCACTTT.

This chain uses TRBV30 with TRBJ2-3; 9 bases are shared with TRBD1. Unmatched junction bases numbered 8, after V lost 5 bases and J lost 2 bases. This CDR3 has 15 residues. Germline values: CDR1 GTSNPN, CDR2 SVGIG (reference sequence). CDR3 protein: CAWGTGGGHTDTQYF. Here the CDR3 DNA reads TGTGCCTGGGGCACAGGGGGCGGGCACACAGATACGCAGTATTTT. The complete variable domain, with remaining parts taken from reference TRBV30 and TRBJ2-3, reads SQTIHQWPATLVQPVGSPLSLECTVEGTSNPNLYWYRQAAGRGLQLLFYSVGIGQISSEVPQNLSASRPQDRQFILSSKKLLLSDSGFYLCAWGTGGGHTDTQYFGPGTRLTVL.

The chain uses TRBV7-6 and TRBJ2-7; the D is unclear. This CDR3 has 15 amino acids. The V end was cut by 1 base, the J end by 0 bases, with 10 bases between. CDR1 is SGHVS and CDR2 is FNYEAQ in the germline V gene. Here the CDR3 DNA reads TGTGCCAGCAGCTTAGACTCCCTGAGCTCCTACGAGCAGTACTTC. It is translated as CASSLDSLSSYEQYF.

V usage is TRBV10-3 and J usage is TRBJ2-5; no clear D. The CDR3 length is 13 residues. V was trimmed by 0 bases and J by 5 bases, leaving 7 bases between them. Germline assignment: CDR1 ENHRY and CDR2 SYGVKD. The CDR3 sequence: CAISESPGETQYF. Here the CDR3 DNA reads TGTGCCATCAGTGAGTCTCCCGGGGAGACCCAGTACTTC.

The table lists this clone with a count of one. The CDR3 bases are TGTGCCAGTAGTCCGGGGGGGGATCAGCCCCAGCATTTT. Translated, it gives CASSPGGDQPQHF. V usage is TRBV19 and J usage is TRBJ1-5, with D perhaps TRBD1 (5 bases). The germline CDR1 and CDR2 sequences are LNHDA and SQIVND (reference sequence). There are 13 residues in the CDR3. V shed 5 bases and J shed 5 bases, with 10 bases lying between them.

The chain recombines TRBV19 with TRBJ1-2; 8 positions match TRBD1. CDR1 LNHDA and CDR2 SQIVND come from the germline V gene (reference sequence). The trim removed 4 bases at V and 8 bases at J, leaving 15 bases unmatched. The CDR3 consists of 16 residues. The CDR3 spells CASSTHGTGLLRGYTF. For the CDR3, the DNA is TGTGCCAGTAGTACGCATGGGACAGGCCTCCTCCGAGGCTACACCTTC.

The chain uses TRBV7-8 and TRBJ1-2, with 9 bases identical to TRBD1. Germline loops: CDR1 SGHVS, CDR2 FQNEAQ. CDR3 length: 15 residues. The J segment lost 2 bases and the V segment lost 5 bases, leaving 6 bases of the junction unmatched. CDR3 sequence reads: CASSLQGASNYGYTF. CDR3 bases: TGTGCCAGCAGCCTACAGGGGGCGTCCAACTATGGCTACACCTTC.

In DNA form, the CDR3 reads TGTGCCTGGAACCGACACTTAACTAACTATGGCTACACCTTC. This codes for CAWNRHLTNYGYTF. This chain connects TRBV30 to TRBJ1-2, with D unclear. Germline V lookup: CDR1 GTSNPN, CDR2 SVGIG (reference sequence). The ends were cut back, 4 bases at V and 0 bases at J, with 12 bases in the middle. The CDR3 runs to 14 residues.

The V and J genes are TRBV6-5 and TRBJ1-1; 11 bases line up with TRBD1. Germline V CDR1 and CDR2: MNHEY, SVGAGI. With V trimmed by 6 bases and J by 10 bases, 10 bases remained unmatched. The CDR3 has 14 amino acids. The CDR3: CASSHLGTGGRAFF. CDR3 DNA: TGTGCCAGCAGCCACCTCGGGACAGGGGGAAGAGCTTTCTTT.

The chain joins TRBV5-6 to TRBJ2-1; 11 nucleotides align to TRBD1. Trimming at V came to 5 bases and at J to 6 bases, leaving 10 bases not matched to a gene. The CDR3 runs 16 residues. CDR1 is SGHDT, CDR2 YYEEEE, per germline. The CDR3 DNA sequence: TGTGCCAGCAGTTGGTGGACAGGGGGCGCGATCAATGAGCAGTTCTTC. As protein: CASSWWTGGAINEQFF.

The V call is TRBV10-3, the J call TRBJ2-6, with 8 nucleotides matching TRBD1. Looked up from germline, CDR1 is ENHRY and CDR2 is SYGVKD. Trimming took 3 bases from V and 0 from J; bases not matched to a gene: 7. The CDR3 is 18 residues long. The CDR3 sequence: CAISDRTGTNSGANVLTF. The DNA of the CDR3 is TGTGCCATCAGTGACCGGACAGGGACCAACTCTGGGGCCAACGTCCTGACTTTC.

This clone has just one count. The V and J genes are TRBV2 and TRBJ2-3; 7 nucleotides agree with TRBD2. The CDR3 runs 18 residues. Looked up from germline, CDR1 is SNHLY and CDR2 is FYNNEI. V trimming: 4 bases; J trimming: 0 bases; junction bases outside the gene matches: 13. The CDR3 reads CASSALAAISTSTDTQYF. As DNA, the CDR3 is TGTGCCAGCAGTGCCCTAGCGGCGATAAGTACTAGCACAGATACGCAGTATTTT.

J is TRBJ1-2 and V is TRBV5-6; 7 nucleotides agree with TRBD1. V lost 5 bases to trimming and J lost 4 bases; unmatched junction nucleotides: 23. Germline V CDR1 and CDR2: SGHDT, YYEEEE. The CDR3 length is 19 residues. The CDR3 DNA reads TGTGCCAGCAGTAACGCATATCTCGGCAGGGGGGAGGAGAGCTATGGCTACACCTTC. This sequence encodes CASSNAYLGRGEESYGYTF.

Points on this clone: The junction and the germline gene differ at one end; a read error may be behind it. This chain connects TRBV12-5 to TRBJ2-4, with D possibly called TRBD1 or TRBD2 (8 bases each). Germline assignment: CDR1 LGHNT and CDR2 FRNRAP. The CDR3 is made up of 17 amino acids. The DNA for the CDR3 is TGTGCTCGTGGTTTGCGGGGGGCAGGGGGCAAGGGAAACATTCAGTACTTC. This gives the protein CARGLRGAGGKGNIQYF.

The genes are TRBV5-1 and TRBJ1-2; D unclear. The CDR3 is 15 residues long. CDR1 is SGHRS and CDR2 is YFSETQ in the germline V gene. V was cut by 4 bases and J by 2 bases, with 15 bases left in between. The CDR3 is CASSHPGIGNYGYTF. The DNA for the CDR3 is TGCGCCAGCAGCCACCCGGGGATAGGAAACTATGGCTACACCTTC.

This chain uses TRBV4-1 with TRBJ1-3; tentatively, D is TRBD1 (6 bases). This CDR3 region has 15 residues. V gave up 2 bases and J gave up 0 bases, with 8 bases separating them. Germline CDR1 is MGHRA and CDR2 is YSYEKL. The CDR3 is CASSQQQGSGNTIYF. The CDR3 region has the DNA TGCGCCAGCAGCCAACAACAGGGCTCTGGAAACACCATATATTTT.

The CDR3 DNA reads as TGTGCCAGCAGTGAAATTGGTCAGGGGGACTTTGGTGGCTACACCTTC. Its translation is CASSEIGQGDFGGYTF. This chain joins TRBV6-1 and TRBJ1-2; 7 nucleotides match TRBD1. The V gene end was trimmed by 2 bases and the J gene end by 7 bases; junction bases not matched to a gene: 13. This CDR3 has 16 residues. Per germline, CDR1 MNHNS and CDR2 SASEGT.

The genes are TRBV18 and TRBJ1-5, with 7 nucleotides matching TRBD1. The CDR3 totals 16 residues. Trimming at V came to 4 bases and at J to 0 bases, leaving 6 bases not matched to a gene. CDR1 and CDR2 (germline): KGHSH, LQKENI. The CDR3 DNA reads as TGTGCCAGCTCACGAGGGGCAGGGGGTAGCAATCAGCCCCAGCATTTT. It codes for CASSRGAGGSNQPQHF. Together with reference TRBV18 and TRBJ1-5, the CDR3 gives the full variable domain: NAGVMQNPRHLVRRRGQEARLRCSPMKGHSHVYWYRQLPEEGLKFMVYLQKENIIDESGMPKERFSAEFPKEGPSILRIQQVVRGDSAAYFCASSRGAGGSNQPQHFGDGTRLSIL.

The genes are TRBV18 and TRBJ1-1; D is undetermined. This CDR3 comprises 14 residues. Germline CDR1 and CDR2: KGHSH and LQKENI. Trimming stripped 0 bases from V and 6 bases from J, with 11 bases between. The CDR3 is CASSPPMGRAEAFF. CDR3 in DNA: TGTGCCAGCTCACCACCGATGGGGAGGGCTGAAGCTTTCTTT. Filled out from reference TRBV18 and TRBJ1-1, the complete variable domain reads NAGVMQNPRHLVRRRGQEARLRCSPMKGHSHVYWYRQLPEEGLKFMVYLQKENIIDESGMPKERFSAEFPKEGPSILRIQQVVRGDSAAYFCASSPPMGRAEAFFGQGTRLTVV.

The CDR3 protein is CASSPTGTYGYTF. The CDR3 bases are TGTGCCAGTAGTCCGACAGGGACCTATGGCTACACCTTC. The chain combines TRBV19 with TRBJ1-2, with TRBD1 matching 7 bases. The trim removed 5 bases at V and 4 bases at J, leaving 4 bases unmatched. CDR3 length: 13 amino acids. CDR1 and CDR2 from the germline V gene are LNHDA and SQIVND (reference sequence).